The source of this T cell receptor beta chain is a study of Ad26.COV2.S vaccination and SARS-CoV-2 variants. Treatment: 15 to 20 received Ad26.COV2.S at low or high dose, single or two shots; 5 received placebo; per-sample allocation not given. All samples were drawn on day 63, counting from the first vaccine or placebo injection. CDR3 length: 13 residues. V was cut by 4 bases and J by 0 bases, with 8 bases left in between. CDR1 and CDR2 (germline): SGDLS, YYNGEE. This table comes from immunoSEQ multiplex PCR, and its TCRdb copy is limited to in-frame clones, with some not included. The sample consists of 350,000 to 500,000 clones, about nine tenths of them appearing once.

The gene calls are TRBV9 and TRBJ2-7; tentative D call: TRBD2 (6 bases). The sequencing used peripheral blood, collected in a trial of Ad26.COV2.S vaccine versus placebo. This clonotype originated in a person aged 18 to 59 who received the Ad26.COV2.S COVID-19 vaccine or a placebo. CDR3 sequence reads: CASSRGVSYEQYF. DNA of the CDR3: TGTGCCAGCAGCCGCGGGGTCTCCTACGAGCAGTACTTC.